This note documents a single T cell receptor (beta chain) sequence. Its matching antigen is unknown. The data belong to a study of T cell responses to AZD1222 COVID-19 vaccine. Assay used: immunoSEQ multiplex PCR; TCRdb lists only in-frame clones, some missing. The table has some 200,000 clones, more than 75% seen once; the top ten hold roughly 0.99%. Study-level findings and limits: Researchers report vaccine-associated CD4 TCRs spanning spike, with dominance at 160-218 and 743-854. A rise in Spike-specific TCR breadth and depth followed two AZD1222 doses. Repertoire sampling was restricted to post-peak T cell response timepoints.

V was cut by 3 bases and J by 5 bases, with 10 bases left in between. The CDR3 has 13 residues. Germline V gene lookup returns CDR1 SGHDN and CDR2 FVKESK. The receptor was isolated from an adult in good health. The genes are TRBV14 and TRBJ1-1; D not certain. Sequences were derived from peripheral blood, sampled on day 0 of AZD1222 vaccination. DNA of the CDR3: TGTGCCAGCAGCCAGCAAGGGTTTACTGAAGCTTTCTTT. This codes for CASSQQGFTEAFF.